These 17 T cell receptor beta chains came from one sample sequenced in a study of graft-versus-host responses after intestinal transplantation. Sequencing used immunoSEQ multiplex PCR; TCRdb keeps in-frame clones, though not all of them. The sample has about 110,000 clones, around 93% seen once. For these TCRs, the target antigens are not known. The input for sequencing was unstimulated CD8+ T cells sorted from spleen or lymph node cells, taken before intestinal transplant. These receptors all come from a human donor who received an intestinal transplant.

The chain uses TRBV11-2 and TRBJ1-1; 8 nucleotides match TRBD1. Germline V gene data show CDR1 as SGHAT and CDR2 as FQNNGV. The CDR3 runs 13 residues. Trimming at V came to 5 bases and at J to 5 bases, leaving 4 bases not matched to a gene. CDR3 loop: CASSGQGGTEAFF. The CDR3 DNA follows: TGTGCCAGCAGCGGACAGGGTGGAACTGAAGCTTTCTTT.

The chain has TRBV25-1 and TRBJ1-1; D call uncertain. Germline V gene sequence: CDR1 MGHDK, CDR2 SYGVNS. Deletions cut 7 bases from V and 1 base from J, with 13 bases between. The CDR3 length is 14 residues. In DNA form, the CDR3 reads TGTGCCAGCACCCCAGGAGTGACGAACACTGAAGCTTTCTTT. Its protein product is CASTPGVTNTEAFF.

A single count supports this clone. The chain combines TRBV5-4 with TRBJ2-7; a weak D match, TRBD2 (5 bases). This CDR3 has 14 residues. Germline V gives CDR1 SGHNT, CDR2 YYREEE (reference sequence). V lost 1 base to trimming and J lost 2 bases, with 10 bases between them. CDR3 DNA sequence: TGTGCCAGCAGCTTGCGGGGTCTAGCCTACGAGCAGTACTTC. Amino acids: CASSLRGLAYEQYF.

This chain uses TRBV9 with TRBJ2-3; 14 nucleotides align to TRBD2. Germline V gene sequence: CDR1 SGDLS, CDR2 YYNGEE. With V trimmed by 3 bases and J by 5 bases, 8 bases remained unmatched. CDR3 length: 17 amino acids. CDR3 region: CASSDRLAGGPVDTQYF. The CDR3 DNA sequence: TGTGCCAGCAGCGACCGACTAGCGGGAGGGCCGGTAGATACGCAGTATTTT.

The chain is built from TRBV15 and TRBJ1-5; 7 positions match TRBD1. V was pared by 3 bases and J by 1 base, with 6 bases of the junction left unmatched. CDR1 LNHNV and CDR2 YYDKDF come from the germline V gene (reference sequence). This CDR3 spans 16 amino acids. The CDR3 is CATSSIDRASNQPQHF. In DNA form, the CDR3 reads TGTGCCACCAGCAGCATCGACAGGGCCAGCAATCAGCCCCAGCATTTT.

This clone was seen just once. The V call is TRBV4-1, the J call TRBJ2-1; the match to TRBD1 covers 10 bases. Trimming cost V 5 bases and J 5 bases; bases outside gene matches: 9. The CDR3 extends over 16 amino acids. Germline V gene sequence: CDR1 MGHRA, CDR2 YSYEKL. For the CDR3, the DNA is TGCGCCAGCAGCTGGGGACCGGGACAGGGGAACAATGAGCAGTTCTTC. Amino acid sequence: CASSWGPGQGNNEQFF.

This chain connects TRBV27 to TRBJ1-1; D call uncertain. V was pared by 8 bases and J by 6 bases, with 19 bases between. The CDR3 length is 14 residues. Germline values: CDR1 MNHEY, CDR2 SMNVEV (reference sequence). The CDR3, as DNA: TGTGCCAGCTGGGAGGCGACGTCCGGGCCTGAAGCTTTCTTT. Protein: CASWEATSGPEAFF.

The CDR3 nucleotides read TGTGCCATCAGGCAGGGGTTCGGGGAAAAACTGTTTTTT. Protein sequence: CAIRQGFGEKLFF. This chain connects TRBV10-3 to TRBJ1-4; perhaps TRBD1 as D (6 bases). There are 13 residues in the CDR3. Between the trimmed V and J ends, which lost 6 bases and 8 bases, there was a span of 13 bases. The germline V gene has CDR1 ENHRY and CDR2 SYGVKD.

The chain is built from TRBV6-6 and TRBJ1-5; no definite D call. CDR3 size: 15 residues. CDR1 is MNHNY and CDR2 is SVGAGI in the germline V gene (reference sequence). V lost 3 bases and J lost 1, with 10 bases in between. The CDR3 reads CASSYDGLSNQPQHF. CDR3 bases: TGTGCCAGCAGTTATGACGGACTAAGCAATCAGCCCCAGCATTTT.

The CDR3 DNA reads TGTGCCACCAGCAGAGGAAGGGAACGCGGCCACGAGCAGTACTTC. It is translated as CATSRGRERGHEQYF. The rearrangement joins TRBV15 to TRBJ2-7; D gene unclear. The germline CDR1 and CDR2 sequences are LNHNV and YYDKDF (reference sequence). The CDR3 length is 15 residues. Between the trimmed V and J ends, which lost 1 base and 5 bases, there was a span of 15 bases.

The chain joins TRBV7-6 to TRBJ2-2, with 10 bases fitting TRBD2. CDR1 is SGHVS, CDR2 FNYEAQ, per germline. This CDR3 spans 14 amino acids. V trimming: 5 bases; J trimming: 7 bases; junction bases outside the gene matches: 4. The CDR3 sequence: CASSPSGGGGELFF. The CDR3 DNA is TGTGCCAGCAGCCCTAGCGGGGGTGGCGGGGAGCTGTTTTTT.

The chain employs TRBV9 and TRBJ2-5, with 10 bases fitting TRBD2. V shed 4 bases, J shed 1 base, and the junction held 4 bases outside the gene matches. This CDR3 has 15 residues. The V gene's germline CDR1 is SGDLS and CDR2 YYNGEE. This chain's CDR3 is CASSPSGGVQETQYF. The CDR3 coding sequence is TGTGCCAGCAGCCCAAGCGGGGGGGTCCAAGAGACCCAGTACTTC.

The chain is built from TRBV4-1 and TRBJ2-3, with D hard to call. This CDR3 region has 16 residues. V dropped 4 bases and J dropped 2 bases, with 16 bases sitting between them. Germline CDR1 and CDR2: MGHRA and YSYEKL. CDR3 sequence reads: CASSPLQDVDTDTQYF. In DNA, the CDR3 is TGCGCCAGCAGCCCTCTCCAGGACGTAGACACAGATACGCAGTATTTT.

The chain carries TRBV4-1 and TRBJ1-2, with 9 bases that match TRBD1. CDR3 size: 19 residues. Germline V gene lookup returns CDR1 MGHRA and CDR2 YSYEKL. V lost 0 bases and J lost 0; bases outside the gene matches: 11. In DNA form, the CDR3 reads TGCGCCAGCAGCCAAGAAGGGGGGACAGGGAGGGATGCTAACTATGGCTACACCTTC. As protein: CASSQEGGTGRDANYGYTF.

This rearrangement joins TRBV5-4 to TRBJ2-7, with 8 bases matching TRBD1. The germline gives CDR1 SGHNT, CDR2 YYREEE (reference sequence). The CDR3 has 14 amino acids. V lost 5 bases and J lost 2; bases outside the gene matches: 6. The chain's CDR3 is CASSTGGYPYEQYF. In nucleotides, the CDR3 is TGTGCCAGCAGTACAGGGGGGTATCCCTACGAGCAGTACTTC.

The sample holds one count of this clone. V is TRBV29-1 and J is TRBJ2-7; TRBD2 aligns across 11 bases. Germline loops: CDR1 SQVTM, CDR2 ANQGSEA. This CDR3 contains 17 residues. Trimming removed 3 bases from V and 1 base from J; junction bases left unmatched: 11. The CDR3 loop reads CSVDYPLAGGSSYEQYF. In DNA, the CDR3 is TGCAGCGTTGACTACCCTCTAGCGGGAGGTTCGTCCTACGAGCAGTACTTC.

The rearrangement links TRBV11-2 to TRBJ1-1; unclear D gene. Looked up from germline, CDR1 is SGHAT and CDR2 is FQNNGV. This CDR3 is built from 15 residues. Trimming took 2 bases from V and 5 from J, leaving 15 bases between them. The CDR3 loop is CASSLSSGFGTEAFF. In DNA form, the CDR3 reads TGTGCCAGCAGCTTATCTTCAGGATTTGGGACTGAAGCTTTCTTT.